This TCR beta chain derives from a study of CD8 T cells in ankylosing spondylitis. In TCRdb, the 5' RACE reads were re-called with MiXCR into one record per CDR3 protein. The table shows about 700,000 distinct CDR3 sequences, with under 20% occurring only once. In germline, CDR1 is SGHRS, CDR2 YFSETQ. V lost 3 bases to trimming and J lost 5 bases; unmatched junction nucleotides: 4. The CDR3 sequence is 13 residues long. Whole-study findings and limits: Prior work had noted some motif variants in reactive arthritis blood and synovial fluid. Ankylosing spondylitis blood appeared to carry a characteristic TCR beta motif of roughly 8 highly homologous variants.

Remarks on this clonotype: Its antigen is currently unknown.

Sequences were obtained from blood, either unsorted or a sorted T cell fraction (not recorded which). The V call is TRBV5-1, the J call TRBJ2-7; TRBD2 agrees at 8 bases. The sequence was obtained from a male donor with ankylosing spondylitis. CDR3 residues: CASSSLAADEQYF. The CDR3 DNA sequence: TGCGCCAGCAGCTCACTAGCGGCGGACGAGCAGTACTTC.